The 16 T cell receptor beta chains below were found in one sample sequenced in a study of T-cell memory formation after mild COVID-19. TCRdb itself ran the 5' RACE reads through MiXCR, one entry per CDR3 protein. The table shows over 450,000 distinct CDR3 sequences, with about a fifth occurring only once. Sequenced material: PBMCs or a T cell subset sorted from them (not recorded which). Source of these receptors: an adult woman who had mild COVID-19 (a few samples of this study predate the infection). Cell type and time point are not known.

This clonotype has a handful of counts. The CDR3 is CASSRWDSQAWQYF. The CDR3 DNA sequence: TGTGCCAGCAGCCGCTGGGACAGCCAGGCCTGGCAGTACTTC. The chain has TRBV3-1 and TRBJ2-7, with TRBD1 matching over 7 bases. The V gene end was trimmed by 4 bases and the J gene end by 9 bases; junction bases not matched to a gene: 12. Looked up from germline, CDR1 is LGHDT and CDR2 is YNNKEL (reference sequence). This CDR3 is built from 14 residues.

This clonotype was seen a few times. In DNA, the CDR3 is TGTGCCAGTAGTATGCGGTTCAATCAGCCCCAGCATTTT. Translating gives CASSMRFNQPQHF. The chain couples TRBV19 to TRBJ1-5; D gene ambiguous. The CDR3 sequence is 13 residues long. Germline CDR1 is LNHDA and CDR2 is SQIVND (reference sequence). V shed 3 bases and J shed 3 bases, with 6 bases lying between them. Using reference TRBV19 and TRBJ1-5 for the parts outside the CDR3, the full variable domain is DGGITQSPKYLFRKEGQNVTLSCEQNLNHDAMYWYRQDPGQGLRLIYYSQIVNDFQKGDIAEGYSVSREKKESFPLTVTSAQKNPTAFYLCASSMRFNQPQHFGDGTRLSIL.

This chain links TRBV9 with TRBJ1-1, with D perhaps TRBD1 (5 bases). The CDR3 is made up of 13 amino acids. Trimming stripped 2 bases from V and 3 bases from J, with 8 bases between. Germline CDR1 and CDR2: SGDLS and YYNGEE. The chain's CDR3 is CASSVGGDTEAFF. CDR3 coding DNA: TGTGCCAGCAGCGTGGGGGGAGACACTGAAGCTTTCTTT. Together with reference TRBV9 and TRBJ1-1, the CDR3 gives the full variable domain: DSGVTQTPKHLITATGQRVTLRCSPRSGDLSVYWYQQSLDQGLQFLIQYYNGEERAKGNILERFSAQQFPDLHSELNLSSLELGDSALYFCASSVGGDTEAFFGQGTRLTVV.

Here the CDR3 DNA reads TGTGCCAGCAGCTTAGCCTGGACAGGGAACACCGGGGAGCTGTTTTTT. As protein: CASSLAWTGNTGELFF. The chain couples TRBV7-7 to TRBJ2-2; 7 bases fit TRBD1. V dropped 0 bases and J dropped 1; count of bases not matched to a gene: 2. Germline lookup yields CDR1 SSHAT and CDR2 FNYEAQ (reference sequence). This CDR3 contains 16 residues. Filled out from reference TRBV7-7 and TRBJ2-2, the complete variable domain reads GAGVSQSPRYKVTKRGQDVTLRCDPISSHATLYWYQQALGQGPEFLTYFNYEAQPDKSGLPSDRFSAERPEGSISTLTIQRTEQRDSAMYRCASSLAWTGNTGELFFGEGSRLTVL.

The gene calls are TRBV15 and TRBJ2-2; 12 bases align to TRBD2. The CDR3 covers 15 residues. V lost 6 bases to trimming and J lost 7 bases; unmatched junction nucleotides: 6. Germline lookup yields CDR1 LNHNV and CDR2 YYDKDF (reference sequence). The CDR3 reads CATSNLAGGIGELFF. DNA of the CDR3: TGTGCCACCAGTAACCTAGCGGGAGGGATCGGGGAGCTGTTTTTT.

This clonotype was found many times. This chain joins TRBV29-1 and TRBJ2-3; TRBD2 aligns across 8 bases. This CDR3 region has 14 residues. V gave up 6 bases and J gave up 0 bases; unmatched junction bases: 5. Per germline, CDR1 SQVTM and CDR2 ANQGSEA. CDR3 DNA: TGCAGCGTAAGACTAGCGACTAGCACAGATACGCAGTATTTT. This encodes CSVRLATSTDTQYF.

In this sample, this clonotype turned up a few times. The J gene is TRBJ1-1, the V gene TRBV7-9; 7 bases are shared with TRBD1. The ends lost 6 bases at V and 6 bases at J; junction bases unmatched: 10. The V gene's germline CDR1 is SEHNR and CDR2 FQNEAQ (reference sequence). CDR3 length: 14 residues. In nucleotides, the CDR3 is TGTGCCAGCAGTGCGAGGACAGGACGGCCTGAAGCTTTCTTT. This gives the protein CASSARTGRPEAFF.

V usage is TRBV5-1 and J usage is TRBJ2-6; D gene uncertain. The length of the CDR3 is 16 residues. From germline, CDR1 is SGHRS and CDR2 YFSETQ. V lost 0 bases to trimming and J lost 2 bases, with 9 bases between them. CDR3 residues: CASSLEAVTGANVLTF. In DNA, the CDR3 is TGCGCCAGCAGCTTGGAGGCAGTAACTGGGGCCAACGTCCTGACTTTC.

The rearrangement joins TRBV7-3 to TRBJ1-6; no reliable D call. Trimming removed 3 bases at V and 7 bases at J, with 7 bases between. The CDR3 covers 13 residues. Germline loops: CDR1 SGHTA, CDR2 FQGTGA. DNA of the CDR3: TGTGCCAGCAGCTTGGTTGTCAATTCACCCCTCCACTTT. It is translated as CASSLVVNSPLHF.

The gene calls are TRBV6-6 and TRBJ2-5; D not resolved. Trimming cost V 0 bases and J 5 bases, with 13 bases left between them. The CDR3 contains 15 residues. Germline CDR1 MNHNY, CDR2 SVGAGI (reference sequence). As DNA, the CDR3 is TGTGCCAGCAGTTACTCGAGGACGGAAACGGAGACCCAGTACTTC. As protein: CASSYSRTETETQYF.

The sample holds a few counts of this clonotype. This CDR3 is CASSLGTVTGSPLHF. The CDR3 DNA is TGTGCCAGCAGCTTAGGGACGGTGACAGGGTCACCCCTCCACTTT. This chain joins TRBV5-4 and TRBJ1-6; 7 positions match TRBD1. CDR3 length: 15 amino acids. V shed 2 bases and J 10 bases; nucleotides not matched to a gene: 9. Germline CDR1 reads SGHNT; CDR2 reads YYREEE (reference sequence).

The chain couples TRBV25-1 to TRBJ1-3; 12 bases fit TRBD1. The CDR3 runs 22 residues. V lost 1 base and J lost 0; bases outside the gene matches: 16. In germline, CDR1 is MGHDK, CDR2 SYGVNS. The CDR3 DNA reads TGTGCCAGCAGTGAATTCGGGGCCGGGGGACAGGGGGCGCGGGTCTCTGGAAACACCATATATTTT. Residues: CASSEFGAGGQGARVSGNTIYF.

This chain joins TRBV5-1 and TRBJ1-6; 10 bases are shared with TRBD1. The CDR3 loop spans 14 amino acids. In germline, CDR1 is SGHRS, CDR2 YFSETQ. Unmatched junction bases numbered 3, after V lost 2 bases and J lost 10 bases. This CDR3 is CASSFGQGESPLHF. As DNA, the CDR3 is TGCGCCAGCAGCTTCGGACAGGGGGAATCACCCCTCCACTTT.

This chain links TRBV20-1 with TRBJ2-2, with TRBD2 matching 10 bases. Germline V lookup: CDR1 DFQATT, CDR2 SNEGSKA (reference sequence). V dropped 4 bases and J dropped 6; count of bases not matched to a gene: 5. This CDR3 has 14 amino acids. This chain's CDR3 is CSANSGGASGELFF. The CDR3 bases are TGCAGTGCTAACAGCGGGGGGGCGTCCGGGGAGCTGTTTTTT.

Only a few counts were recorded for this clonotype. J is TRBJ2-7 and V is TRBV10-2; D ambiguous. V lost 5 bases, J lost 0 bases, and 11 bases lay in between. The CDR3 contains 14 residues. Germline V gene data show CDR1 as WSHSY and CDR2 as SAAADI. CDR3 DNA: TGCGCCAGCAGTAGCCCCTCGAGCTCCTACGAGCAGTACTTC. This codes for CASSSPSSSYEQYF.

This clonotype was recorded a few times. CDR3 DNA: TGCAGCGCCCAGTCCCGGGTTGGGGCTGAAGCTTTCTTT. It yields the protein CSAQSRVGAEAFF. V usage is TRBV29-1 and J usage is TRBJ1-1; the D is unclear. V shed 7 bases and J shed 6 bases, with 18 bases lying between them. Germline V CDR1 and CDR2: SQVTM, ANQGSEA. The CDR3 is 13 amino acids.